This TCR beta chain was retrieved from a study of T-cell memory formation after mild COVID-19. Study results and limitations: SARS-CoV-2 specificity was not confirmed for second-wave clones peaking on day 37.

Constant-segment primers and 5'RACE yielded cDNA libraries for TCR alpha and TCR beta, each carrying sample barcodes and UMIs. TCRdb reanalysed the 5' RACE reads using MiXCR and keeps one entry per CDR3 protein. Among about 290,000 distinct CDR3 sequences listed, around 15% were seen once. This clonotype has at least ten counts. What it recognizes is unknown. The V and J ends lost 3 bases and 9 bases respectively, with 11 bases between them. The CDR3 length is 12 residues. Germline CDR1 LNHNV, CDR2 YYDKDF (reference sequence). The sequenced sample consisted of PBMCs or a T cell subset sorted from them (not recorded which). The V gene is TRBV15, the J gene TRBJ1-2; perhaps TRBD1 as D (5 bases). This TCR was sampled from a man between 18 and 35 years old who had mild COVID-19 (a few samples of this study predate the infection). Cell type and time point are not known. Written as DNA, the CDR3 is TGTGCCACCAGCAGTTGGGGGAGGAGCTACACCTTC. As protein: CATSSWGRSYTF.